A selection of T cell receptor beta chains follows, all from one sample in a study of response to subunit inactivated influenza vaccine. TCRdb passed the RT-PCR reads through MiXCR, listing each CDR3 protein once. The table has 650,000 to 850,000 distinct CDR3 sequences, over 11% seen once. Sequenced here: PBMCs from blood, sampled roughly 2 weeks before vaccination. The receptor source for this set is a man in his fifties or sixties who received an inactivated influenza vaccine. Each CDR3 is given without its conserved first and last residue. Expanded clones get a size class; other rows say once, few or many, or leave the size out.

TRBV4-3	TRBJ2-3	few	ASSQQNSDRGGTDTQY
TRBV20-1	TRBJ2-1	-	SARSPRGGKEQF
TRBV15	TRBJ1-1	few	ATSKDTHGSF
TRBV18	TRBJ2-7	few	ASSPPVTAYEQY
TRBV24-1	TRBJ2-1	-	ATRREGDNEQF
TRBV15	TRBJ2-7	-	ATSRGDGLYEQY
TRBV11-2	TRBJ1-3	-	ASSITWPSSGNTIY
TRBV11-2	TRBJ2-5	few	ASSLFGFSGPIRTQETQY
TRBV4-3	TRBJ2-1	-	ASSQSGGSYNEQF
TRBV2	TRBJ1-5	few	ASSSAPQQPQH
TRBV14	TRBJ2-3	many	ASSQAPRSPTDTQY
TRBV29-1	TRBJ2-6	-	SAWGGSGANVLT
TRBV5-1	TRBJ2-1	-	ASSYFTDRGYNEQF
TRBV7-2	TRBJ2-1	-	ASSLRRQLEQF
TRBV5-6	TRBJ2-1	-	ARGDSNNEQF
TRBV12-3/TRBV12-4	TRBJ2-5	-	ASSLDSEETQY
TRBV6-5	TRBJ1-6	-	ASSYDISSYNSPLH
TRBV16	TRBJ1-4	many	ASSHRSNEKLF
TRBV5-1	TRBJ2-1	many	ASSRAGGVDEQF
TRBV28	TRBJ1-2	few	ASSSTLSLPTNYGYT
TRBV29-1	TRBJ2-5	many	SVDRGNQETQY
TRBV25-1	TRBJ2-1	-	ATSEGAYNEQF
TRBV7-2	TRBJ2-5	-	ASSFKGQETQY
TRBV5-1	TRBJ2-7	few	ASSLAENTGGYEQY
TRBV7-3	TRBJ2-1	-	ASSLGQQQF
TRBV24-1	TRBJ2-2	few	ATSLTGTTNTGELF
TRBV5-6	TRBJ2-2	many	ASSLVIRWGQDEDTGELF